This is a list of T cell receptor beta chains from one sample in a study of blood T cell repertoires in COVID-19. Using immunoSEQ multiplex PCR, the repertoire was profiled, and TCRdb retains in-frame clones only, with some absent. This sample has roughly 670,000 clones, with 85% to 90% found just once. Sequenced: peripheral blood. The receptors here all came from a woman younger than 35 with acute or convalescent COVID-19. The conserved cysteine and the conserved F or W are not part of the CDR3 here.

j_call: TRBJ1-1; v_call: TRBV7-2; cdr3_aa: ASRPGRDYTEAF
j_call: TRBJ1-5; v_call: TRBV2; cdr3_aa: ASSLTGYQPQH
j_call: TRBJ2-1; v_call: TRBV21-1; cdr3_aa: ASSKGHRGCNEQF
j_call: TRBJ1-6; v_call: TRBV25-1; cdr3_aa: ASSEGLYNSPLH
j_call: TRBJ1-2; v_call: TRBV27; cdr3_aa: ASSLLTGANYGYT
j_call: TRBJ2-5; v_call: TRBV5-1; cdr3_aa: ASSIRGIQETQY
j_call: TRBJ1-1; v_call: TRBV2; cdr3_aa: ASSEDRPTEAF
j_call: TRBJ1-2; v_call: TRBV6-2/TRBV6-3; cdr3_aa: ASSRVGINYGYT
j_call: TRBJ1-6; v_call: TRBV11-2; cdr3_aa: ASSSLRDIGDSPLH
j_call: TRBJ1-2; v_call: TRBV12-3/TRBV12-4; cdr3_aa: ASSPTGYYRYT
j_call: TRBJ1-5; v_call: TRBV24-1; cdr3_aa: ATSDGTVGPQH
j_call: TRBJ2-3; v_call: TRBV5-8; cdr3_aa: ASSRLEGGAGDTQY
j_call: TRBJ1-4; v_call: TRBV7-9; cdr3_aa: ASSRQGAPEEKLF
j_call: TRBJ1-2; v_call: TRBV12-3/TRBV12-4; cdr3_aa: ASQLGYGYT
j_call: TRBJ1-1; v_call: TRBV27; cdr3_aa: ASSPGGGWTEAF
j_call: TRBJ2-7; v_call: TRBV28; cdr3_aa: ASRISGSYEQY
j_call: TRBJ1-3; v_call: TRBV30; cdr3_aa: AWSLDRVVGNTIY
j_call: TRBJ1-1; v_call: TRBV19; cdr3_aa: ASSMVGSDPNTEAF
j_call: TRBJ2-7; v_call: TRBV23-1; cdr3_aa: ASSRNLRWDSPYEQY
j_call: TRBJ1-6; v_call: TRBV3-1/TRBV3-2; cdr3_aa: ASSHQGNSPLH
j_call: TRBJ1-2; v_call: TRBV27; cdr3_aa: ASTALRGTANYGYT
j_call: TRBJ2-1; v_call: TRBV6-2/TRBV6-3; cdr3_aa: ASSYTIGLAGDWVNEQF
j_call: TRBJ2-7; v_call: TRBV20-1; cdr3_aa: SAPGAYEQY
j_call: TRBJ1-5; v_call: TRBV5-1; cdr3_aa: ASSLAGQGSEPQH
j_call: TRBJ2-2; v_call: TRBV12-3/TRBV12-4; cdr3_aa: ASSPVPGELF
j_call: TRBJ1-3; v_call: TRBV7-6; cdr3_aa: ASSLTTGGSGNTIY
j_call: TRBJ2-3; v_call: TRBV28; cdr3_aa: ASTHDRGSSTDTQY
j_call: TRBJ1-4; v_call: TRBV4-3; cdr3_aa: ASSPGDPGDEKLF
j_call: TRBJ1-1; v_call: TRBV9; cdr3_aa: ASSVTGGALSTEAF
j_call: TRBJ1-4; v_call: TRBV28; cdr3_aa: ASGHRGQTNEKLF
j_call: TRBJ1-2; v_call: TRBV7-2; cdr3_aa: ASSLATAGYT
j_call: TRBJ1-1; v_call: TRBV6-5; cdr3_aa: ASSYSSGGFNTEAF
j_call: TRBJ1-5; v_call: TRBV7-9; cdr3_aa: ASSHLGQAEGQPQH
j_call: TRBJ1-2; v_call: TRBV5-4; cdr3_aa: ASSFGQGRSYGYT
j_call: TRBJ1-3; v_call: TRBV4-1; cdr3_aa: ASSQGSGRGTGNTIY
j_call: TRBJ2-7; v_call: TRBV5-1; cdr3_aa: ASSSSGGSYEQY
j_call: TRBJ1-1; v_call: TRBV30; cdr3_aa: AWSVPRVKLSTEAF
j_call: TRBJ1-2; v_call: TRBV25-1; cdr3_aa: ASTTATSGYGYT
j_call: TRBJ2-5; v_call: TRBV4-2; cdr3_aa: ASSQFSGLAGRQETQY
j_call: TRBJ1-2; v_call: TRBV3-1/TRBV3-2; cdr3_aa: ASSQGGTGDNYGYT
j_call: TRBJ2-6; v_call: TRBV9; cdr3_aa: ATSPGQVSSSGANVLT
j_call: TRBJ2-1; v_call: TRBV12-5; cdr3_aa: ASGLVNLIRGEQF
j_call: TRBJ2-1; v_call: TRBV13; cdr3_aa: ASRSPTGNNEQF
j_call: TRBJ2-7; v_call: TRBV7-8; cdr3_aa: ASSLGRGEQY
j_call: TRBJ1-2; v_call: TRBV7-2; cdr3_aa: ASSLMTGDYGYT
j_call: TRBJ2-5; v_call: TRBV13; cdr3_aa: ASSLVRETQY
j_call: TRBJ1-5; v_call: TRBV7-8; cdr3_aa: ASSLAGGQSNQPQH
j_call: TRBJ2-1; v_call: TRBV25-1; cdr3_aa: ASTGLTGGYNEQF
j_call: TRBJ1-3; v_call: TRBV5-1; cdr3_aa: ASSWDGSSGNTIY
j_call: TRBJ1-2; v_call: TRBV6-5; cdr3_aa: ASRTNDRGNYGYT
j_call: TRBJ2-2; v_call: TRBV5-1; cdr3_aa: ASSPGLAGGRELEGLF
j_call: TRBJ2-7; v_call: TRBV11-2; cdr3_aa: ASSLVPSREQY
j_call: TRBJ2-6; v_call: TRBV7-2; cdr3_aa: ASSLSRLGGANVLT
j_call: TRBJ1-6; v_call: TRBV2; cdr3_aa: ASSPGQAFLPLH